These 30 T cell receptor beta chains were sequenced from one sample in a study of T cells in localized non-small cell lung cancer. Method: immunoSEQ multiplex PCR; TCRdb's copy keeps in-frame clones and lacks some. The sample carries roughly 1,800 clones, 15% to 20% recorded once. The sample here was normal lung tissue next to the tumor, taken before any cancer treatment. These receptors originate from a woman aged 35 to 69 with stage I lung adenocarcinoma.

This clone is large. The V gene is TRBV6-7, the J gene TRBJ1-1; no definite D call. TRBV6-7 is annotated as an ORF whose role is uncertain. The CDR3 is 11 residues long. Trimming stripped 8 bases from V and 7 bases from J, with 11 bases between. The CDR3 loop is CASGESIEAFF. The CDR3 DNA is TGTGCCAGCGGGGAGTCGATTGAAGCTTTCTTT.

The CDR3 reads CASSLGQIAKNIQYF. In DNA form, the CDR3 reads TGTGCCAGCAGCTTGGGACAGATAGCCAAAAACATTCAGTACTTC. The rearrangement links TRBV11-3 to TRBJ2-4, with 7 positions matching TRBD1. Looked up from germline, CDR1 is SGHNT and CDR2 is YENEEA. There are 15 residues in the CDR3. The ends lost 3 bases at V and 0 bases at J; junction bases unmatched: 2.

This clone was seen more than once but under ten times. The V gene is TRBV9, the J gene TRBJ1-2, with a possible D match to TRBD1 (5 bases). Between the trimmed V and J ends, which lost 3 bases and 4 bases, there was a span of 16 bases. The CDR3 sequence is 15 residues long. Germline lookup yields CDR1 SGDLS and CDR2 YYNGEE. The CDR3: CASSAETGPPYGYTF. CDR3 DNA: TGTGCCAGCAGCGCGGAAACAGGTCCCCCCTATGGCTACACCTTC.

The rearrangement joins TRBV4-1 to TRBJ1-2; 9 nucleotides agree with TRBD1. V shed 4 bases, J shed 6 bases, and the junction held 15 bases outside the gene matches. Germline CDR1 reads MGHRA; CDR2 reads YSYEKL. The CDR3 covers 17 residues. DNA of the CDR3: TGCGCCAGCAGCCGGTCGGACAGGGGTTGGTATCAGAATGGCTACACCTTC. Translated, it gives CASSRSDRGWYQNGYTF.

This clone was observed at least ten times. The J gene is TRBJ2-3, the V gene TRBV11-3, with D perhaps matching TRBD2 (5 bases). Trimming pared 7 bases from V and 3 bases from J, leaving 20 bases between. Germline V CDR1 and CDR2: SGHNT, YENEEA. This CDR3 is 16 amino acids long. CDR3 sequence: CASTYLGLAETDTQYF. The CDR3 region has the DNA TGTGCCAGCACCTACCTCGGACTGGCTGAAACAGATACGCAGTATTTT. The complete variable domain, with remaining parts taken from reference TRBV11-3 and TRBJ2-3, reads EAGVVQSPRYKIIEKKQPVAFWCNPISGHNTLYWYLQNLGQGPELLIRYENEEAVDDSQLPKDRFSAERLKGVDSTLKIQPAELGDSAVYLCASTYLGLAETDTQYFGPGTRLTVL.

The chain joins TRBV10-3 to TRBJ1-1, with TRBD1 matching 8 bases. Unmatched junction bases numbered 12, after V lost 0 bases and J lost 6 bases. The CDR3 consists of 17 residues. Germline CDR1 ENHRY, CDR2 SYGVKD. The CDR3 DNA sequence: TGTGCCATCAGTGAGTCGGCCACCCCGACAGGGGAGTCTGAAGCTTTCTTT. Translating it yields CAISESATPTGESEAFF.

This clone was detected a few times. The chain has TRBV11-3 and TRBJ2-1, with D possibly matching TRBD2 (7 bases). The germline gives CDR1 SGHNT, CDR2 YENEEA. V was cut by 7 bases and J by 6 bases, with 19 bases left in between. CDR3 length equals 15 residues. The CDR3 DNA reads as TGTGCCAGCACCGAGAGGGGGGGTAGTTCCAATGAGCAGTTCTTC. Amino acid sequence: CASTERGGSSNEQFF.

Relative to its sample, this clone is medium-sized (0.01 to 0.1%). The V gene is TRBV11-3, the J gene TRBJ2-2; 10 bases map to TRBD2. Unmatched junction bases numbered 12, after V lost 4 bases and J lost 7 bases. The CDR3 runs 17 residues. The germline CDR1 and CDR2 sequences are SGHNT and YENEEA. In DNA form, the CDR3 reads TGTGCCAGCAGCTCCCCAAGCGGGGGGGCCCAAGGCGGGGAGCTGTTTTTT. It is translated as CASSSPSGGAQGGELFF.

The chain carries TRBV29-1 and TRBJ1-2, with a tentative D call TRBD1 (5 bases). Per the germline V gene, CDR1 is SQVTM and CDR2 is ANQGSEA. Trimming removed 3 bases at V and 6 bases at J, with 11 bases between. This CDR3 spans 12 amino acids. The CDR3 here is CSVEDIFDGYTF. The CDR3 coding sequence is TGCAGCGTTGAGGACATATTCGATGGCTACACCTTC.

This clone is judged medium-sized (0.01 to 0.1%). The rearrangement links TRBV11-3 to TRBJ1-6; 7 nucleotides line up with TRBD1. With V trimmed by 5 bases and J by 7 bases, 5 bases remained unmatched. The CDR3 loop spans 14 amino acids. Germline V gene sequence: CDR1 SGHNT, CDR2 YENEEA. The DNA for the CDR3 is TGTGCCAGCAGCGTGGCAGGGGGGAATTCACCCCTCCACTTT. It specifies CASSVAGGNSPLHF.

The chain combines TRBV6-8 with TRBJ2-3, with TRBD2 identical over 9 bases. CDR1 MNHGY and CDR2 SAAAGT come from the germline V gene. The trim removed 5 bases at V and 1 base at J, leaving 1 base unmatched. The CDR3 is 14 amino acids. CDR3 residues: CASSQRGGTDTQYF. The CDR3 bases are TGTGCCAGCAGTCAGCGGGGGGGCACAGATACGCAGTATTTT.

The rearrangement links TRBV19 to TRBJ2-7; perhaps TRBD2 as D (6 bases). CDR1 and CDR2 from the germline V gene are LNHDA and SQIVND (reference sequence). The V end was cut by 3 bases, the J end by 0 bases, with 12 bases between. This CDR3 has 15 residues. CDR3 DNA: TGTGCCAGTAGTATGGAGGAGGGGAGCTCCTACGAGCAGTACTTC. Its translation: CASSMEEGSSYEQYF.

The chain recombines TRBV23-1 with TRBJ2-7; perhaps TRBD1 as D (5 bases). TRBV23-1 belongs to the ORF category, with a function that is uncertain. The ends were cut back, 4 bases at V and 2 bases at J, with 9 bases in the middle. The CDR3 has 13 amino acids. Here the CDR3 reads CASSPQGTYEQYF. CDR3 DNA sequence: TGCGCCAGCAGTCCCCAGGGCACCTACGAGCAGTACTTC.

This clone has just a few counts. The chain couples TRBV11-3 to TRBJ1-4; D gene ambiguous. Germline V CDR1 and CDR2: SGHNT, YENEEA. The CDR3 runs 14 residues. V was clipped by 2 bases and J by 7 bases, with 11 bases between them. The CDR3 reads CASSLKGLSEKLFF. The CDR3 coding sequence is TGTGCCAGCAGCTTAAAAGGCCTGAGTGAAAAACTGTTTTTT. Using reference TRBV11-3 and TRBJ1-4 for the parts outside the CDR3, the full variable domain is EAGVVQSPRYKIIEKKQPVAFWCNPISGHNTLYWYLQNLGQGPELLIRYENEEAVDDSQLPKDRFSAERLKGVDSTLKIQPAELGDSAVYLCASSLKGLSEKLFFGSGTQLSVL.

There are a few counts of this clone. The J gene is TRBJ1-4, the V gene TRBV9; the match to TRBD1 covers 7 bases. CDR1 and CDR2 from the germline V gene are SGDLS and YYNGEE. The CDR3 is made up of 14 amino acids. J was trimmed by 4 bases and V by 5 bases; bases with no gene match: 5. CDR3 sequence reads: CASSKGQLNEKLFF. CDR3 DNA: TGTGCCAGCAGTAAGGGACAGCTTAATGAAAAACTGTTTTTT.

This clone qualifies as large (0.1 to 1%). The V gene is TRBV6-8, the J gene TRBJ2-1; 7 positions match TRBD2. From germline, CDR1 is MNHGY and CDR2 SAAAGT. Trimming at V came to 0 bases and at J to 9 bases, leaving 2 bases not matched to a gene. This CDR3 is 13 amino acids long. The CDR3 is CASSYSASGEQFF. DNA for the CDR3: TGTGCCAGCAGTTACTCTGCTAGCGGTGAGCAGTTCTTC.

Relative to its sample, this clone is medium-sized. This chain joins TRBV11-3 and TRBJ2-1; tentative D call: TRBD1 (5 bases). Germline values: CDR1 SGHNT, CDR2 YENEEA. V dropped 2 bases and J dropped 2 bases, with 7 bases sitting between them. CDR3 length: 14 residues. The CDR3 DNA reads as TGTGCCAGCAGCTTAACGACAGCCTACAATGAGCAGTTCTTC. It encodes CASSLTTAYNEQFF.

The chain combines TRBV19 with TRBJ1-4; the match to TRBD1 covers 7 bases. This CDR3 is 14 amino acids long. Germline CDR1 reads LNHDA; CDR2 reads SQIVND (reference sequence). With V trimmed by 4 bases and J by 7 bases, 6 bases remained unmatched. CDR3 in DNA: TGTGCCAGTAGTACCCGAGGGACAGCTGAAAAACTGTTTTTT. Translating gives CASSTRGTAEKLFF.

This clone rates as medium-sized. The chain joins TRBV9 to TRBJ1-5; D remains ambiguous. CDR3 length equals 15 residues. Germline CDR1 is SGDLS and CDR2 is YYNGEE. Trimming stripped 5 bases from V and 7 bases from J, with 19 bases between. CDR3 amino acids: CASSEDAGRTQPQHF. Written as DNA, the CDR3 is TGTGCCAGCAGTGAAGACGCAGGACGCACCCAGCCCCAGCATTTT.

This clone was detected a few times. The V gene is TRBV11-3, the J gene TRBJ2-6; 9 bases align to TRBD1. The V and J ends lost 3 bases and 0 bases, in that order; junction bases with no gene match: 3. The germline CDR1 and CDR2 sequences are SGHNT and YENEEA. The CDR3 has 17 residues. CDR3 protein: CASSLGQGGSGANVLTF. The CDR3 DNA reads TGTGCCAGCAGCTTGGGACAGGGCGGCTCTGGGGCCAACGTCCTGACTTTC.

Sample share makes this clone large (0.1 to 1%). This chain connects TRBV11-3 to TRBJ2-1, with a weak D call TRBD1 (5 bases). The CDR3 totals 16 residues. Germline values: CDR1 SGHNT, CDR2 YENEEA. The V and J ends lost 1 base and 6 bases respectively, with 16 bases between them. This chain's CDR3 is CASSLVSAGPPNEQFF. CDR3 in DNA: TGTGCCAGCAGCTTAGTTTCGGCAGGGCCTCCCAATGAGCAGTTCTTC. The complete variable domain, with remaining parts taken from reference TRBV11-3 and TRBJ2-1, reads EAGVVQSPRYKIIEKKQPVAFWCNPISGHNTLYWYLQNLGQGPELLIRYENEEAVDDSQLPKDRFSAERLKGVDSTLKIQPAELGDSAVYLCASSLVSAGPPNEQFFGPGTRLTVL.

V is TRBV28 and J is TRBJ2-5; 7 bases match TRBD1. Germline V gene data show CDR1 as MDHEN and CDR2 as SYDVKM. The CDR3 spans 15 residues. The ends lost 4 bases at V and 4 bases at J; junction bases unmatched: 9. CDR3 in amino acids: CASSSALTGVETQYF. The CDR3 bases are TGTGCCAGCAGTTCGGCCCTTACAGGGGTAGAGACCCAGTACTTC.

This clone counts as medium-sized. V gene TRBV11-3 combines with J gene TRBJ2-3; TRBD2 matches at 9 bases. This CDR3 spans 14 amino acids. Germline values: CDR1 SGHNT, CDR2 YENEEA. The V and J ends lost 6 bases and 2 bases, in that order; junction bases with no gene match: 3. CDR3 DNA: TGTGCCAGCAGTCTAGCGGGGCCCACAGATACGCAGTATTTT. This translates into CASSLAGPTDTQYF.

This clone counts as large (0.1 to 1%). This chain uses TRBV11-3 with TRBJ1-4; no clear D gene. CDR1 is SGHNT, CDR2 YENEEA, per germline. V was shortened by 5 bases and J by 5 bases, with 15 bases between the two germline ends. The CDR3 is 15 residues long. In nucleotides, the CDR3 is TGTGCCAGCAGCCCCACCCCCACCCCCAATGAAAAACTGTTTTTT. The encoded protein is CASSPTPTPNEKLFF.

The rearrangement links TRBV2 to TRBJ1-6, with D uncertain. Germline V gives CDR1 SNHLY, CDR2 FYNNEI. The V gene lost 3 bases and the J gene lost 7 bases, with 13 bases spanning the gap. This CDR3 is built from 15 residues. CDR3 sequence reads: CASSDPFTRNSPLHF. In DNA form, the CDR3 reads TGTGCCAGCAGTGACCCCTTCACCCGCAATTCACCCCTCCACTTT.

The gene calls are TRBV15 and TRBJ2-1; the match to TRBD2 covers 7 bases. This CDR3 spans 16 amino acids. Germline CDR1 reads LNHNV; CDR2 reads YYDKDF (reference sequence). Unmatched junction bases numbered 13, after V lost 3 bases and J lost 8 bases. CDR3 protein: CATSSTGRRRSDEQFF. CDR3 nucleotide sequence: TGTGCCACCAGCAGTACCGGGAGGCGACGTTCCGATGAGCAGTTCTTC.

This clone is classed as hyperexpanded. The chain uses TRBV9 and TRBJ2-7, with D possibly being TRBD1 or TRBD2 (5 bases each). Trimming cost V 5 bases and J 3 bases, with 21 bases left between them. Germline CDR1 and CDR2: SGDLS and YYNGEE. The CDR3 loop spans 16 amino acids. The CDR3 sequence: CASSEVLGEIYYEQYF. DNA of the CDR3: TGTGCCAGCAGTGAAGTCTTAGGGGAGATATACTACGAGCAGTACTTC. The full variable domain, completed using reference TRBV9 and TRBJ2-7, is DSGVTQTPKHLITATGQRVTLRCSPRSGDLSVYWYQQSLDQGLQFLIQYYNGEERAKGNILERFSAQQFPDLHSELNLSSLELGDSALYFCASSEVLGEIYYEQYFGPGTRLTVT.

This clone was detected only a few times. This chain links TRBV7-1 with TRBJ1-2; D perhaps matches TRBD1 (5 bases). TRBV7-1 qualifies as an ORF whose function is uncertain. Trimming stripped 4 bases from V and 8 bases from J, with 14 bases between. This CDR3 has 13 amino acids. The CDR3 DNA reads TGTGCCAGCAGCTTAACCGCGGGGCAAGGCTACACCTTC. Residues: CASSLTAGQGYTF.

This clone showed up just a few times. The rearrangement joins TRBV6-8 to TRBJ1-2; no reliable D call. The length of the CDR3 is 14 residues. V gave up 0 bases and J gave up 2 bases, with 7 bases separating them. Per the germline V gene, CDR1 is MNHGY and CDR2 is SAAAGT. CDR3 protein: CASSYSPGNYGYTF. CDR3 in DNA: TGTGCCAGCAGTTACTCCCCGGGGAACTATGGCTACACCTTC.

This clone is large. This chain's CDR3 is CATTNRAGNQPQHF. The CDR3, as DNA: TGTGCCACTACTAACCGGGCTGGAAATCAGCCCCAGCATTTT. The gene calls are TRBV19 and TRBJ1-5; unclear D gene. Looked up from germline, CDR1 is LNHDA and CDR2 is SQIVND (reference sequence). There are 14 residues in the CDR3. V lost 10 bases and J lost 4, with 17 bases in between.